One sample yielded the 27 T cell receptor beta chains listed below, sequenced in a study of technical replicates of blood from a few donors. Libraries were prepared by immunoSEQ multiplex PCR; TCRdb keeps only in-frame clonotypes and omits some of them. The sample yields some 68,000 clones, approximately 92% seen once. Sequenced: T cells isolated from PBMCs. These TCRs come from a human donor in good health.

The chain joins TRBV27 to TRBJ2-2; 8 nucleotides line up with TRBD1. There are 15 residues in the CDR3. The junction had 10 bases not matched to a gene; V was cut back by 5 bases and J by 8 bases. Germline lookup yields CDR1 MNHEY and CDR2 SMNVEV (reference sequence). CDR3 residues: CASSLGRGQEGELFF. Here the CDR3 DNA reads TGTGCCAGCAGTCTAGGCAGGGGGCAAGAAGGGGAGCTGTTTTTT.

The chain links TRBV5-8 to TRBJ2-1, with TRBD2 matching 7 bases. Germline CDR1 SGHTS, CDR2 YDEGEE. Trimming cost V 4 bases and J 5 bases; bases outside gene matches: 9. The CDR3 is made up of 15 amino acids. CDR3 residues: CASSRPAGTDNEQFF. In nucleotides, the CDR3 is TGTGCCAGCAGCCGACCAGCGGGAACGGACAATGAGCAGTTCTTC.

The CDR3 is CASSLQGNGNQPQHF. The CDR3, as DNA: TGTGCCAGTAGTTTACAGGGAAACGGCAATCAGCCCCAGCATTTT. The V call is TRBV19, the J call TRBJ1-5; TRBD1 might be the D (6 bases). V lost 5 bases to trimming and J lost 2 bases, with 13 bases between them. Germline V gives CDR1 LNHDA, CDR2 SQIVND (reference sequence). This CDR3 is built from 15 residues. Using reference TRBV19 and TRBJ1-5 for the parts outside the CDR3, the full variable domain is DGGITQSPKYLFRKEGQNVTLSCEQNLNHDAMYWYRQDPGQGLRLIYYSQIVNDFQKGDIAEGYSVSREKKESFPLTVTSAQKNPTAFYLCASSLQGNGNQPQHFGDGTRLSIL.

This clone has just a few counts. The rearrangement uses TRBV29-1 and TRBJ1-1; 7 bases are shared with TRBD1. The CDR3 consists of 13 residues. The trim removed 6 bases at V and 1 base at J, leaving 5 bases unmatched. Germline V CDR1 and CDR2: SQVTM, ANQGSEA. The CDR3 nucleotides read TGCAGCGTCCTCGGGACAGAGAACACTGAAGCTTTCTTT. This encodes CSVLGTENTEAFF.

CDR3 nucleotide sequence: TGTGCCAGTAGTATTGGGGCGGCCAACTATGGCTACACCTTC. Its protein is CASSIGAANYGYTF. This chain uses TRBV19 with TRBJ1-2, with TRBD1 as a possible D gene (5 bases). The CDR3 loop spans 14 amino acids. V was trimmed by 3 bases and J by 2 bases, leaving 10 bases between them. In germline, CDR1 is LNHDA, CDR2 SQIVND (reference sequence). Supplemented by reference TRBV19 and TRBJ1-2, the full variable domain reads DGGITQSPKYLFRKEGQNVTLSCEQNLNHDAMYWYRQDPGQGLRLIYYSQIVNDFQKGDIAEGYSVSREKKESFPLTVTSAQKNPTAFYLCASSIGAANYGYTFGSGTRLTVV.

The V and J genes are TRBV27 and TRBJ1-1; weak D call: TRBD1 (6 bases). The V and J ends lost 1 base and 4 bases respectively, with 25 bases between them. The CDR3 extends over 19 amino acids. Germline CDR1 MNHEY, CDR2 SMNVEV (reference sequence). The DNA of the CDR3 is TGTGCCAGCAGTTTATATTCATCGGACAGATCTTATTTCCTCACTGAAGCTTTCTTT. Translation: CASSLYSSDRSYFLTEAFF.

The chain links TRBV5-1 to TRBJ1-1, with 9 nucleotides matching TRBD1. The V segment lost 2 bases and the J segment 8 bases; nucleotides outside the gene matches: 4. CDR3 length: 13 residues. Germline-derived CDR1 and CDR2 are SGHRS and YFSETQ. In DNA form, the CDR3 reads TGCGCCAGCAGCTTCACCGGACAGGGGGAAGCTTTCTTT. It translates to CASSFTGQGEAFF.

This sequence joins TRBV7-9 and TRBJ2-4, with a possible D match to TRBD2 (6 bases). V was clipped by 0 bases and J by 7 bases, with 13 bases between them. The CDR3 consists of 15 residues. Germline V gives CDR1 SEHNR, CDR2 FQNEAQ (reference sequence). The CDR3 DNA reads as TGTGCCAGCAGCTTAGCGGAGGGCGCGGGGAACATTCAGTACTTC. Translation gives CASSLAEGAGNIQYF.

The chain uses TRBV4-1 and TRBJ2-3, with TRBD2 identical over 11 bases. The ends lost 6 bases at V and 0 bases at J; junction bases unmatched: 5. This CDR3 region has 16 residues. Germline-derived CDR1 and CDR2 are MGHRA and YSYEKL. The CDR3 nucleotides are TGCGCCAGCAGACTAGCGGGAGCTTCTAGCACAGATACGCAGTATTTT. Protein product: CASRLAGASSTDTQYF.

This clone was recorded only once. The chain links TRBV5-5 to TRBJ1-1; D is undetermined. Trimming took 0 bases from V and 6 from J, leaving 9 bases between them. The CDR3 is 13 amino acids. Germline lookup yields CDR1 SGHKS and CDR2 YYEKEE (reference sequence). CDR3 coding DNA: TGTGCCAGCAGCTTGGGAGGGCGGGCTGAAGCTTTCTTT. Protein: CASSLGGRAEAFF.

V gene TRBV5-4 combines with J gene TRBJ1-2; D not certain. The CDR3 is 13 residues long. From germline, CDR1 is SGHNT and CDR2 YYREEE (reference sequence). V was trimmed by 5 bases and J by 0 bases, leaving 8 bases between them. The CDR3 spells CASSLQTNYGYTF. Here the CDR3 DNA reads TGTGCCAGCAGTCTACAGACTAACTATGGCTACACCTTC.

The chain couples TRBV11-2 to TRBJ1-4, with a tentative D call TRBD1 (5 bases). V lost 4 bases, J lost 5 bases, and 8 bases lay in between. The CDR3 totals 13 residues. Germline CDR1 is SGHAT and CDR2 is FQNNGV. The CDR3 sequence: CASSSRQNEKLFF. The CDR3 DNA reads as TGTGCCAGCAGCTCACGACAGAATGAAAAACTGTTTTTT.

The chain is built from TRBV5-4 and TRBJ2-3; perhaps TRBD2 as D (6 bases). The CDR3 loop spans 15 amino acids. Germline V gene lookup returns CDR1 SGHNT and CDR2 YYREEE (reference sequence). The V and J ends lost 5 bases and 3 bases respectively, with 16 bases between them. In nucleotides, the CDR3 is TGTGCCAGCAGACAGGAGCGGGCGGCAACAGATACGCAGTATTTT. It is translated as CASRQERAATDTQYF.

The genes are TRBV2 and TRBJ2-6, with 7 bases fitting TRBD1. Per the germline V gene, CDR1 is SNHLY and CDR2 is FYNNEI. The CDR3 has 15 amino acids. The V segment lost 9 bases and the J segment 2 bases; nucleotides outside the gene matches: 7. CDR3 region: CARGVDRAGANVLTF. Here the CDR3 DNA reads TGTGCCAGGGGTGTAGACAGGGCTGGGGCCAACGTCCTGACTTTC.

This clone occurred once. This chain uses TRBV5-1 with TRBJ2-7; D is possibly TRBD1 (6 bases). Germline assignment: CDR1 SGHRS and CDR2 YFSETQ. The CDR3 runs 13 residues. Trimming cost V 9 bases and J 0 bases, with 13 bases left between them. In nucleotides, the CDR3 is TGCGCCACCGGCCGGGACAACTCCTACGAGCAGTACTTC. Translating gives CATGRDNSYEQYF.

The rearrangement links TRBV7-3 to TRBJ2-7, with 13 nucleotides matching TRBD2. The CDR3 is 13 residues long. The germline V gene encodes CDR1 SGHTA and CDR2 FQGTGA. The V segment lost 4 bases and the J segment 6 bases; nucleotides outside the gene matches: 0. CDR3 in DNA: TGTGCCAGCAGCTGGACTAGCGGGAGCGAGCAGTACTTC. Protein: CASSWTSGSEQYF. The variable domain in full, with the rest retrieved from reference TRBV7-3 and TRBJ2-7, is GAGVSQTPSNKVTEKGKYVELRCDPISGHTALYWYRQSLGQGPEFLIYFQGTGAADDSGLPNDRFFAVRPEGSVSTLKIQRTERGDSAVYLCASSWTSGSEQYFGPGTRLTVT.

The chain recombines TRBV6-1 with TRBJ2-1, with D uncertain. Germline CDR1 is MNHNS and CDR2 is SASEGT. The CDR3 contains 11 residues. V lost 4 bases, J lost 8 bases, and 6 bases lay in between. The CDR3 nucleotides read TGTGCCAGCAGTGCCCGAGATGAGCAGTTCTTC. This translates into CASSARDEQFF.

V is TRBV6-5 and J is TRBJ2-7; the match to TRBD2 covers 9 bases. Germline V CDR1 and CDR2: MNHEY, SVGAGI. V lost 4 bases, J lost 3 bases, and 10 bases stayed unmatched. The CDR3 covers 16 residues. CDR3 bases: TGTGCCAGCAGTTTAGGAGCGGGAGGCGGTGTCTACGAGCAGTACTTC. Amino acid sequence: CASSLGAGGGVYEQYF.

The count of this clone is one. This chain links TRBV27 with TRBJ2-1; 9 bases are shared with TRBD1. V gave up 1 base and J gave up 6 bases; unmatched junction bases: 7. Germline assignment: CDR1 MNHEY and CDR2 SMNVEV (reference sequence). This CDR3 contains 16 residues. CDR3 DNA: TGTGCCAGCAGTTTATGGGGTAACAGGGGGCTCAATGAGCAGTTCTTC. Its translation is CASSLWGNRGLNEQFF.

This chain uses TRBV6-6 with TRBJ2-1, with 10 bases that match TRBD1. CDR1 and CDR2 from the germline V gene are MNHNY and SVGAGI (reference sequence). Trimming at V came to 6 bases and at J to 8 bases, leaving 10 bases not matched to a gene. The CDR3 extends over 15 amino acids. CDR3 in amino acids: CASSLPGQGSHEQFF. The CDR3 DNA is TGTGCCAGCAGCCTTCCGGGACAGGGGAGCCATGAGCAGTTCTTC.

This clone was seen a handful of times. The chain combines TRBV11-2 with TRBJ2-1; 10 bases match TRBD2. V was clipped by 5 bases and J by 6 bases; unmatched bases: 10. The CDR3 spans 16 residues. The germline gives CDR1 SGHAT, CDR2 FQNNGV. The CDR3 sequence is CASSLRGSGRFNEQFF. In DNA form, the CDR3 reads TGTGCCAGCAGCCTCCGGGGTAGCGGGAGGTTCAATGAGCAGTTCTTC.

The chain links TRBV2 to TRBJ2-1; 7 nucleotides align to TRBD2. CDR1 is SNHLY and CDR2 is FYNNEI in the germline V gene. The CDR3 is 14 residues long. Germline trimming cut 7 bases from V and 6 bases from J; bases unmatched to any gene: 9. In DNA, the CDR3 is TGTGCCAGCAATTACGAGGGAGGGCCCAATGAGCAGTTCTTC. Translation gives CASNYEGGPNEQFF.

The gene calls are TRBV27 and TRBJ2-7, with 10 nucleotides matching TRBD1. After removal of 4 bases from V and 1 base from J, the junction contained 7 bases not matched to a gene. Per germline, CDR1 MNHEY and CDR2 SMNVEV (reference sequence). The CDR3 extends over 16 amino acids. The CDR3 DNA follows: TGTGCCAGCAGTTCAGGACAGGGGGTGCGATCCTACGAGCAGTACTTC. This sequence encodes CASSSGQGVRSYEQYF.

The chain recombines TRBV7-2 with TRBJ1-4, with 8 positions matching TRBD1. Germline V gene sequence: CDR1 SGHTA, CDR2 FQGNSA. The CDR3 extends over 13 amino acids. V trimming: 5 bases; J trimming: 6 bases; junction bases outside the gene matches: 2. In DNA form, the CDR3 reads TGTGCCAGCAGCCAGGGACAGGATGAAAAACTGTTTTTT. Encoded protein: CASSQGQDEKLFF.

CDR3: CASSLDLYNEQFF. The CDR3 bases are TGTGCCAGCAGCTTAGACTTGTACAATGAGCAGTTCTTC. V gene TRBV7-3 combines with J gene TRBJ2-1, with D unclear. The CDR3 consists of 13 residues. V dropped 2 bases and J dropped 4 bases, with 6 bases sitting between them. Germline values: CDR1 SGHTA, CDR2 FQGTGA.

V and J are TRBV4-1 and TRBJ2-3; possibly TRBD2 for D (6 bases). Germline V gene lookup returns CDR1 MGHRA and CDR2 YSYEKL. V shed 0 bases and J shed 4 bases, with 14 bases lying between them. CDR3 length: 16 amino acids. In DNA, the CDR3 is TGCGCCAGCAGCCAAGATTGGGGGAGGAGTGCAGATACGCAGTATTTT. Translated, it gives CASSQDWGRSADTQYF.

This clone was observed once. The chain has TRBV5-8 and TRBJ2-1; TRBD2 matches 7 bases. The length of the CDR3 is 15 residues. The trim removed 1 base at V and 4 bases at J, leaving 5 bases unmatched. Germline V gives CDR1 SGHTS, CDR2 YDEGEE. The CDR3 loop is CASSLRLAVYNEQFF. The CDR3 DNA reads TGTGCCAGCAGCTTGAGGCTAGCGGTATACAATGAGCAGTTCTTC.